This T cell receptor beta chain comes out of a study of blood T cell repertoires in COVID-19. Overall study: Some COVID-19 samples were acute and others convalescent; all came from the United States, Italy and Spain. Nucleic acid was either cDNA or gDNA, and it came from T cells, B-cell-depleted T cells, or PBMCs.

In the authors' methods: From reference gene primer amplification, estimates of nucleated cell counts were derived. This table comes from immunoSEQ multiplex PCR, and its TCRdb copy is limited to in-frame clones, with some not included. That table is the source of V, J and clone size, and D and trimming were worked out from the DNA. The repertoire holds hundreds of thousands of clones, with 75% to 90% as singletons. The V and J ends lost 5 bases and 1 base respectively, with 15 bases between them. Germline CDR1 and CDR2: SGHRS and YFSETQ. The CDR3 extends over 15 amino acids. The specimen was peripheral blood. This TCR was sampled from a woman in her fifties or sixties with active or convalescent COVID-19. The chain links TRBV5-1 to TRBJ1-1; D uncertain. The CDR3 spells CASRTAVTGNTEAFF. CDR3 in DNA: TGCGCCAGCAGGACGGCTGTGACGGGGAACACTGAAGCTTTCTTT.